This entry lists 14 T cell receptor beta chains sequenced from one sample in a study of shared clonotypes between healthy human individuals. Method: immunoSEQ multiplex PCR; TCRdb's copy keeps in-frame clones and lacks some. The table shows over 950,000 clones, with approximately 75% occurring only once. The sequenced sample was memory CD4+ T cells from PBMCs. This sample's subset: CD45RA-negative fraction. The receptors stem from a man in his late teens or twenties in good health. Some clones in this sample may be carry-over from other donors' samples.

V usage is TRBV2 and J usage is TRBJ2-5; tentative D call: TRBD1 (5 bases). This CDR3 has 14 residues. Trimming cost V 6 bases and J 5 bases, with 16 bases left between them. Germline V CDR1 and CDR2: SNHLY, FYNNEI. The chain's CDR3 is CASSTDQGSETQYF. CDR3 in DNA: TGTGCCAGCAGCACCGACCAGGGTTCGGAGACCCAGTACTTC.

The V and J genes are TRBV6-6 and TRBJ2-7; TRBD1 might be the D (6 bases). This CDR3 spans 14 amino acids. CDR1 and CDR2 (germline): MNHNY, SVGAGI (reference sequence). The ends were cut back, 6 bases at V and 3 bases at J, with 15 bases in the middle. The CDR3 coding sequence is TGTGCCAGCAGGTGGGGAACAGGGAACTACGAGCAGTACTTC. This codes for CASRWGTGNYEQYF.

CDR3 DNA: TGTGCCATCAGCAGTGCTAGCACAGATACGCAGTATTTT. This codes for CAISSASTDTQYF. V gene TRBV10-3 combines with J gene TRBJ2-3; no clear D gene. V lost 6 bases, J lost 0 bases, and 7 bases lay in between. This CDR3 region has 13 residues. Germline CDR1 is ENHRY and CDR2 is SYGVKD.

This chain connects TRBV19 to TRBJ1-2, with a tentative D call TRBD1 (5 bases). The V end was cut by 3 bases, the J end by 2 bases, with 13 bases between. Germline V gene lookup returns CDR1 LNHDA and CDR2 SQIVND (reference sequence). The CDR3 runs to 15 residues. CDR3 sequence: CASSMGRGTNYGYTF. CDR3 coding DNA: TGTGCCAGTAGTATGGGGCGGGGAACGAACTATGGCTACACCTTC.

This chain connects TRBV5-1 to TRBJ2-7, with D perhaps matching TRBD1 or TRBD2 (6 bases each). V gave up 2 bases and J gave up 2 bases, with 11 bases separating them. Germline CDR1 is SGHRS and CDR2 is YFSETQ. The CDR3 covers 14 residues. CDR3 protein: CASSLSGDTYEQYF. CDR3 DNA sequence: TGCGCCAGCAGCTTATCGGGGGACACCTACGAGCAGTACTTC.

This chain links TRBV5-1 with TRBJ1-2, with a possible D match to TRBD1 (6 bases). CDR3 length: 16 amino acids. Germline loops: CDR1 SGHRS, CDR2 YFSETQ. The V end was cut by 6 bases, the J end by 2 bases, with 20 bases between. CDR3 DNA: TGCGCCAGCACCCGAATCGTTGGGGGGCTCAACTATGGCTACACCTTC. Protein product: CASTRIVGGLNYGYTF.

The chain has TRBV27 and TRBJ1-2, with D maybe TRBD1 (5 bases). The CDR3 loop spans 12 amino acids. Germline CDR1 is MNHEY and CDR2 is SMNVEV (reference sequence). Trimming took 4 bases from V and 4 from J, leaving 7 bases between them. In DNA, the CDR3 is TGTGCCAGCAGTTCGGGGACCTATGGCTACACCTTC. It translates to CASSSGTYGYTF.

This clone was seen only a few times. The CDR3 DNA is TGTGCCAGCAGCCAAGCGAATAATCAGCCCCAGCATTTT. This translates into CASSQANNQPQHF. The chain employs TRBV4-2 and TRBJ1-5, with D unclear. Trimming took 1 base from V and 4 from J, leaving 5 bases between them. The CDR3 has 13 amino acids. Germline CDR1 is LGHNA and CDR2 is YNFKEQ.

The chain has TRBV2 and TRBJ1-5; no clear D. CDR3 length: 14 amino acids. Trimming left V 6 bases short and J 6 bases short, with 15 bases between. Germline lookup yields CDR1 SNHLY and CDR2 FYNNEI. The CDR3 DNA sequence: TGTGCCAGCAGCGCCGGTGGAATCGGTCAGCCCCAGCATTTT. Translated: CASSAGGIGQPQHF.

A few counts support this clone. The chain recombines TRBV7-2 with TRBJ2-2; D remains ambiguous. V was clipped by 1 base and J by 6 bases, with 6 bases between them. In germline, CDR1 is SGHTA, CDR2 FQGNSA. The CDR3 is 13 amino acids. The CDR3, as DNA: TGTGCCAGCAGCTTAGTGGTGTCCGGGGAGCTGTTTTTT. Translation: CASSLVVSGELFF.

This clone was recorded at least ten times. The genes are TRBV5-6 and TRBJ1-1, with a weak D call TRBD1 (5 bases). The V end lost 4 bases, the J end lost 5 bases, and 21 bases lay between the germline ends. The CDR3 is made up of 16 amino acids. Germline V lookup: CDR1 SGHDT, CDR2 YYEEEE. The CDR3 sequence is CASSDPGLGQGTEAFF. The CDR3 DNA reads as TGTGCCAGCAGCGACCCAGGATTAGGGCAGGGTACTGAAGCTTTCTTT.

Regarding this clone: Other DNA variants within this sample encode the same CDR3. This rearrangement joins TRBV19 to TRBJ1-1; D is unclear. The CDR3 totals 13 residues. Germline V gene lookup returns CDR1 LNHDA and CDR2 SQIVND (reference sequence). Between the trimmed V and J ends, which lost 1 base and 1 base, there was a span of 4 bases. Written as DNA, the CDR3 is TGTGCCAGTAGTATAGGAGCGAACACTGAAGCTTTCTTT. It translates to CASSIGANTEAFF.

The chain is built from TRBV7-9 and TRBJ2-2, with 7 bases fitting TRBD2. Germline V lookup: CDR1 SEHNR, CDR2 FQNEAQ (reference sequence). CDR3 length: 19 residues. V gave up 1 base and J gave up 1 base; unmatched junction bases: 12. The CDR3 is CASSLVRGGRAKNTGELFF. In DNA form, the CDR3 reads TGTGCCAGCAGCTTAGTAAGGGGAGGGAGAGCGAAGAACACCGGGGAGCTGTTTTTT.

As concerns this clone: A read error may produce the germline difference seen at one junction end. The V call is TRBV30, the J call TRBJ2-7, with 13 bases fitting TRBD2. Germline CDR1 and CDR2: GTSNPN and SVGIG (reference sequence). The CDR3 consists of 17 residues. The CDR3 sequence is CVWTSLRTSGRAYEQYF. As DNA, the CDR3 is TGTGTCTGGACCTCCCTCCGAACTAGCGGGAGGGCCTACGAGCAGTACTTC.